This TCR beta chain came from a study of T cell responses to AZD1222 COVID-19 vaccine. Germline V CDR1 and CDR2: LGHDT, YNNKEL (reference sequence). This CDR3 comprises 16 residues. The V and J ends lost 4 bases and 7 bases respectively, with 22 bases between them. With respect to this clone: Its antigen is as yet unknown.

General observations from the study: Most donors were white British, females outnumbered males, and clonal diversity was possibly underestimated.

Sequencing was performed with immunoSEQ multiplex PCR; in TCRdb, only in-frame clones are kept and a portion is missing. The profile shows about 110,000 clones, approximately 94% of them singletons. The chain recombines TRBV3-1 (or the pseudogene TRBV3-2) with TRBJ1-2; D not resolved. Sample: peripheral blood, taken 28 days after the second AZD1222 dose. The TCR comes from an adult who received the AZD1222 COVID-19 vaccine. Here the CDR3 reads CASSLIPGPIGSGYTF. The CDR3 nucleotides are TGTGCCAGCAGCCTCATACCGGGTCCCATCGGTAGTGGCTACACCTTC.